The rows below give T cell receptor beta chains drawn from one sample of a study of sequential checkpoint blockade in melanoma. The method was immunoSEQ multiplex PCR; TCRdb's version includes in-frame clones alone and lacks a portion of them. In the table there are about 800 clones, 23% of which are singletons. The sample consisted of tumor tissue (inferred from file names), taken from a patient given nivolumab and ipilimumab in sequence. These receptor sequences come from a human donor with melanoma. Each CDR3 is given with its conserved first and last residue. A D gene is named only where the DNA matches it firmly. Some rows mark clone size as missing; the rest say once, few, many or name a class of expanded clone.

V gene: TRBV9
D gene: TRBD2
clone size: -
J gene: TRBJ2-7
CDR3 DNA: TGTGCCAGCAGCAAGGGACTAGACTTTTCTTACGAGCAGTACTTC
CDR3 protein: CASSKGLDFSYEQYF

V gene: TRBV9
D gene: -
clone size: few
J gene: TRBJ2-1
CDR3 DNA: TGTGCCAGCAGTGAATTGAGCTCCTACAATGAGCAGTTCTTC
CDR3 protein: CASSELSSYNEQFF

V gene: TRBV11-3
D gene: -
clone size: few
J gene: TRBJ1-6
CDR3 DNA: TGTGCCAGCAGCGAGCGGGGCATGCCGAATTCACCCCTCCACTTT
CDR3 protein: CASSERGMPNSPLHF

V gene: TRBV11-3
D gene: -
clone size: large
J gene: TRBJ2-1
CDR3 DNA: TGTGCCAGCAGCCTCCAGGGGACTAACTACAATGAGCAGTTCTTC
CDR3 protein: CASSLQGTNYNEQFF

V gene: TRBV5-1
D gene: TRBD1
clone size: -
J gene: TRBJ2-5
CDR3 DNA: TGCGCCAGCAGCTTGGGGGGACAGGGGGCGAGCCAAGAGACCCAGTACTTC
CDR3 protein: CASSLGGQGASQETQYF

V gene: TRBV5-1
D gene: TRBD1
clone size: few
J gene: TRBJ2-1
CDR3 DNA: TGCGCCAGCAGCTTCCGGGACAGGGTTTTCAATGAGCAGTTCTTC
CDR3 protein: CASSFRDRVFNEQFF

V gene: TRBV6-7
D gene: -
clone size: few
J gene: TRBJ2-7
CDR3 DNA: TGTGCCAGCAGTGAGGCAGAGACCTACGAGCAGTACTTC
CDR3 protein: CASSEAETYEQYF

V gene: TRBV14
D gene: -
clone size: -
J gene: TRBJ2-7
CDR3 DNA: TGTGCCAGCAGCCAAACGGGCCATTACGAGCAGTACTTC
CDR3 protein: CASSQTGHYEQYF

V gene: TRBV19
D gene: -
clone size: -
J gene: TRBJ1-2
CDR3 DNA: TGTGCCAGTAATACAGGGCTTCGTGGCTACACCTTC
CDR3 protein: CASNTGLRGYTF

V gene: TRBV29-1
D gene: TRBD2
clone size: -
J gene: TRBJ2-1
CDR3 DNA: TGCAGCGTCGAGCGGGGGGGCTACAATGAGCAGTTCTTC
CDR3 protein: CSVERGGYNEQFF

V gene: TRBV7-1
D gene: TRBD1
clone size: medium-sized
J gene: TRBJ2-7
CDR3 DNA: TGTGCCAGCAGCTTAGGGGGCGGCAACGAGCAGTACTTC
CDR3 protein: CASSLGGGNEQYF

V gene: TRBV15
D gene: TRBD1
clone size: few
J gene: TRBJ1-6
CDR3 DNA: TGTGCCACCAGCAGAGAGGGGACAGTTGGCCGGATTTCACCCCTCCACTTT
CDR3 protein: CATSREGTVGRISPLHF

V gene: TRBV23-1
D gene: -
clone size: few
J gene: TRBJ1-1
CDR3 DNA: TGCGCCAGCAGCTTGGTCCCGGGAAGTGAAGCTTTCTTT
CDR3 protein: CASSLVPGSEAFF

V gene: TRBV11-3
D gene: -
clone size: few
J gene: TRBJ2-2
CDR3 DNA: TGTGCCAGCAGCTTAGGAGGGCGGGGAACCGGGGAGCTGTTTTTT
CDR3 protein: CASSLGGRGTGELFF

V gene: TRBV5-1
D gene: -
clone size: -
J gene: TRBJ1-2
CDR3 DNA: TGCGCCAGCAGCTTGGATGCGAAAGGGGGTGGCTACACCTTC
CDR3 protein: CASSLDAKGGGYTF

V gene: TRBV14
D gene: -
clone size: -
J gene: TRBJ2-3
CDR3 DNA: TGTGCCAGCAGCCAATTCTTTGACACTAACACAGATACGCAGTATTTT
CDR3 protein: CASSQFFDTNTDTQYF

V gene: TRBV28
D gene: TRBD1
clone size: -
J gene: TRBJ1-1
CDR3 DNA: TGTGCCAGCAGATTAATACAGGGGACTCACACTGAAGCTTTCTTT
CDR3 protein: CASRLIQGTHTEAFF

V gene: TRBV11-3
D gene: TRBD1
clone size: large
J gene: TRBJ1-6
CDR3 DNA: TGTGCCAGCAGGCCGAGCCTTGACAGGGGTTCGGGTTCACCCCTCCACTTT
CDR3 protein: CASRPSLDRGSGSPLHF

V gene: TRBV18
D gene: -
clone size: few
J gene: TRBJ2-1
CDR3 DNA: TGTGCCAGCTCACCGAGCACGGTTCGGTACAATGAGCAGTTCTTC
CDR3 protein: CASSPSTVRYNEQFF

V gene: TRBV18
D gene: TRBD1
clone size: -
J gene: TRBJ1-2
CDR3 DNA: TGTGCCAGCTCAACGACAGGGGTTCACGGCTACACCTTC
CDR3 protein: CASSTTGVHGYTF

V gene: TRBV11-3
D gene: TRBD1
clone size: few
J gene: TRBJ1-4
CDR3 DNA: TGTGCCAGCTCTTTATCGACAGGGGGCGTCGGGATTAATGAAAAACTGTTTTTT
CDR3 protein: CASSLSTGGVGINEKLFF

V gene: TRBV6-8
D gene: -
clone size: few
J gene: TRBJ1-4
CDR3 DNA: TGTGCCAGCAGTGTACAGGGTGCCGGGGCCCTCGTTCTGGAAAAACTGTTTTTT
CDR3 protein: CASSVQGAGALVLEKLFF

V gene: TRBV6-8
D gene: -
clone size: -
J gene: TRBJ2-1
CDR3 DNA: TGTGCCAGCAGTGGGATTCACAATGAGCAGTTCTTC
CDR3 protein: CASSGIHNEQFF

V gene: TRBV19
D gene: TRBD1
clone size: few
J gene: TRBJ2-2
CDR3 DNA: TGTGCCAGTACCCGGGACAGGACGAACACCGGGGAGCTGTTTTTT
CDR3 protein: CASTRDRTNTGELFF

V gene: TRBV19
D gene: -
clone size: -
J gene: TRBJ2-6
CDR3 DNA: TGTGCCAGTAGTGTCAGGGTCCCCGGCGGGGCCAACGTCCTGACTTTC
CDR3 protein: CASSVRVPGGANVLTF

V gene: TRBV6-7
D gene: -
clone size: few
J gene: TRBJ1-1
CDR3 DNA: TGTGCCAGCAGCCGGCGGTCTGAAGCTTTCTTT
CDR3 protein: CASSRRSEAFF

V gene: TRBV6-8
D gene: TRBD1
clone size: few
J gene: TRBJ1-4
CDR3 DNA: TGTGCCAGCAGTTACTCTTTTCTCACCGGACAGGGTTTGGAAAAACTGTTTTTT
CDR3 protein: CASSYSFLTGQGLEKLFF

V gene: TRBV7-6
D gene: TRBD1
clone size: medium-sized
J gene: TRBJ2-2
CDR3 DNA: TGTGCCAGCAGCCCCGGACAGGTGAACACCGGGGAGCTGTTTTTT
CDR3 protein: CASSPGQVNTGELFF

V gene: TRBV9
D gene: TRBD2
clone size: few
J gene: TRBJ2-3
CDR3 DNA: TGTGCCAGCAATCTAGCGGGGGGCACAGATACGCAGTATTTT
CDR3 protein: CASNLAGGTDTQYF

V gene: TRBV15
D gene: TRBD2
clone size: -
J gene: TRBJ2-5
CDR3 DNA: TGTGCCACCAGCAAAGGAGCGGGGGAGCAAGAGACCCAGTACTTC
CDR3 protein: CATSKGAGEQETQYF

V gene: TRBV6-8
D gene: TRBD2
clone size: -
J gene: TRBJ2-5
CDR3 DNA: TGTGCCAGCAGCCGTAGCGGGGTTGGCCAAGAGACCCAGTACTTC
CDR3 protein: CASSRSGVGQETQYF

V gene: TRBV9
D gene: TRBD1
clone size: -
J gene: TRBJ2-5
CDR3 DNA: TGTGCCAGCAGCGCAGGACAGGGGTGGGAGACCCAGTACTTC
CDR3 protein: CASSAGQGWETQYF

V gene: TRBV6-8
D gene: -
clone size: few
J gene: TRBJ2-5
CDR3 DNA: TGTGCCAGCAGACCGAGACTGGACCAAGAGACCCAGTACTTC
CDR3 protein: CASRPRLDQETQYF

V gene: TRBV11-3
D gene: TRBD1
clone size: medium-sized
J gene: TRBJ2-5
CDR3 DNA: TGTGCCAGCAGCCAAGGGACAGGGGTCCAAGAGACCCAGTACTTC
CDR3 protein: CASSQGTGVQETQYF

V gene: TRBV14
D gene: -
clone size: -
J gene: TRBJ2-1
CDR3 DNA: TGTGCCAGCAGCCGGGAGACCTACAATGAGCAGTTCTTC
CDR3 protein: CASSRETYNEQFF

V gene: TRBV11-3
D gene: -
clone size: medium-sized
J gene: TRBJ1-1
CDR3 DNA: TGTGCCAGCAGCCCGCTGACAGGCCAGAACACTGAAGCTTTCTTT
CDR3 protein: CASSPLTGQNTEAFF

V gene: TRBV9
D gene: -
clone size: large
J gene: TRBJ2-2
CDR3 DNA: TGTGCCAGCAGCGTAGGGGTAGCTACCGGGGAGCTGTTTTTT
CDR3 protein: CASSVGVATGELFF

V gene: TRBV19
D gene: -
clone size: -
J gene: TRBJ2-1
CDR3 DNA: TGTGCCAGTAGTATGGTAACAGATCTCCCCTACGTTGAGCAGTTCTTC
CDR3 protein: CASSMVTDLPYVEQFF

V gene: TRBV10-2
D gene: -
clone size: once
J gene: TRBJ1-2
CDR3 DNA: TGCGCCAGCAGTGAGTCGTTAGGTCATGGCTACACCTTC
CDR3 protein: CASSESLGHGYTF

V gene: TRBV5-1
D gene: -
clone size: few
J gene: TRBJ2-3
CDR3 DNA: TGCGCCAGCAGCTTGGCTGGGTCTAGCACAGATACGCAGTATTTT
CDR3 protein: CASSLAGSSTDTQYF

V gene: TRBV29-1
D gene: TRBD2
clone size: -
J gene: TRBJ2-3
CDR3 DNA: TGCAGCGTTGAAGATCTGGGGACTAGCGGAGATACGCAGTATTTT
CDR3 protein: CSVEDLGTSGDTQYF

V gene: TRBV19
D gene: -
clone size: once
J gene: TRBJ1-4
CDR3 DNA: TGTGCCAGTAGCCCAAGCGCAACTAATGAAAAACTGTTTTTT
CDR3 protein: CASSPSATNEKLFF

V gene: TRBV30
D gene: -
clone size: -
J gene: TRBJ1-3
CDR3 DNA: TGTGCCTGGAAGGCGTCCGGAAACACCATATATTTT
CDR3 protein: CAWKASGNTIYF

V gene: TRBV12-5
D gene: TRBD1
clone size: -
J gene: TRBJ2-5
CDR3 DNA: TGTGCTAGTGGCTGGGACAGGCCGGAGACCCAGTACTTC
CDR3 protein: CASGWDRPETQYF

V gene: TRBV18
D gene: TRBD1
clone size: -
J gene: TRBJ1-2
CDR3 DNA: TGTGCCAGCTCACCACTACCCACAGGGGCGGACTGGGCTGGCTACACCTTC
CDR3 protein: CASSPLPTGADWAGYTF

V gene: TRBV19
D gene: -
clone size: -
J gene: TRBJ2-2
CDR3 DNA: TGTGCCAGTAGTAGGGGGAACACCGGGGAGCTGTTTTTT
CDR3 protein: CASSRGNTGELFF